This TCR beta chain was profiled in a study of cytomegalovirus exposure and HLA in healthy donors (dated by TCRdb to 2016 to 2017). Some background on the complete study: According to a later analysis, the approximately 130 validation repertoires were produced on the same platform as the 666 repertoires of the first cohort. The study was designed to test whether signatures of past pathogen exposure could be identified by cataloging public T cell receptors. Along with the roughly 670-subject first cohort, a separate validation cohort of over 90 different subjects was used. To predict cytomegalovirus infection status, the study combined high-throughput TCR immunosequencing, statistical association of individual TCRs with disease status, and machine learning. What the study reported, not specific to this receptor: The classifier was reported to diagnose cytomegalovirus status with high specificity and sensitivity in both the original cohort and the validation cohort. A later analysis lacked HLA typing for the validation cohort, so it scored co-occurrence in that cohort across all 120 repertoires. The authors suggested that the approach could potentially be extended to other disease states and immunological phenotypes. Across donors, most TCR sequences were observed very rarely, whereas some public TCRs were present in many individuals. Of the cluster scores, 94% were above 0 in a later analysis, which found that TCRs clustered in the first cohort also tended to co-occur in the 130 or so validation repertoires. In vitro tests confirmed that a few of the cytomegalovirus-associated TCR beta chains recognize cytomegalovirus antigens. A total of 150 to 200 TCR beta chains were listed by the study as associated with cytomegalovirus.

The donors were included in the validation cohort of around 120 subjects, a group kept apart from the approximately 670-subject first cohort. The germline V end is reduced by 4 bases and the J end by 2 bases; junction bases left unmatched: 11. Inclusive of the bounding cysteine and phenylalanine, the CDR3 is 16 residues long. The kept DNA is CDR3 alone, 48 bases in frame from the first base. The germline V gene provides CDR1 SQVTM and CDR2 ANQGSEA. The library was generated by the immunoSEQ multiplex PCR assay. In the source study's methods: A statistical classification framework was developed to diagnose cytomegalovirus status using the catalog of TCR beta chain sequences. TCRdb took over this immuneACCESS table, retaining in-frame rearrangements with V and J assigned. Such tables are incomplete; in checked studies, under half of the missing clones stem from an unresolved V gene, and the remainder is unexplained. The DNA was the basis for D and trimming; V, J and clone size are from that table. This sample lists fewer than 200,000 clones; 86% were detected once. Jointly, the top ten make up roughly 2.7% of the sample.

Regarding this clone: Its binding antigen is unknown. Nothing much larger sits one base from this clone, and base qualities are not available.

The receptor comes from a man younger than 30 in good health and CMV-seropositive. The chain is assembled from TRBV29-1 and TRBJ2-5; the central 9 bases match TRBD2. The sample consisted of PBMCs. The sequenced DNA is TGCAGCGTTGGGGCATCTAAGCGGGGGGCACAAGAGACCCAGTACTTC. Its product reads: CSVGASKRGAQETQYF.